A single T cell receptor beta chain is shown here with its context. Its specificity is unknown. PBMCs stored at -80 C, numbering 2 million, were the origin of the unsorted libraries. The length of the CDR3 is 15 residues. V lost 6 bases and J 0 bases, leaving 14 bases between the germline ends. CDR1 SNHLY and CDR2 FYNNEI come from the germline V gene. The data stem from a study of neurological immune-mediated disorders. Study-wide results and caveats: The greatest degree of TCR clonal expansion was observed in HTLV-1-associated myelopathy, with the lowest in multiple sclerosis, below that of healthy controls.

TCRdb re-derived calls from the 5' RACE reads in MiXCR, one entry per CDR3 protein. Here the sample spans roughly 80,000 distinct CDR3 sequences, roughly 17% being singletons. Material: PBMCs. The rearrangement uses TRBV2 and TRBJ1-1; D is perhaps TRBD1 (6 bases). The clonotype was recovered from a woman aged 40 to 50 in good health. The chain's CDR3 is CASRGVGGLNTEAFF. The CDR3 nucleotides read TGTGCCAGCAGAGGGGTTGGGGGCTTGAACACTGAAGCTTTCTTT. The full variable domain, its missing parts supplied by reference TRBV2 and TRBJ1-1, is EPEVTQTPSHQVTQMGQEVILRCVPISNHLYFYWYRQILGQKVEFLVSFYNNEISEKSEIFDDQFSVERPDGSNFTLKIRSTKLEDSAMYFCASRGVGGLNTEAFFGQGTRLTVV.